Following are 27 T cell receptor beta chains from one sample sequenced in a study of T cells in localized non-small cell lung cancer. Assay: immunoSEQ multiplex PCR; the TCRdb copy retains only in-frame clones and omits some. The data hold tens of thousands of clones, with approximately 84% observed a single time. The sample here was PBMCs, taken before any cancer treatment. The receptor set was obtained from a man aged 40-75 years with stage II lung adenocarcinoma.

This clone occurred a few times. The rearrangement uses TRBV5-1 and TRBJ2-3, with D tentatively TRBD1 or TRBD2 (6 bases each). This CDR3 has 17 amino acids. The germline gives CDR1 SGHRS, CDR2 YFSETQ. V lost 0 bases and J lost 0, with 14 bases in between. The CDR3 DNA reads as TGCGCCAGCAGCTTGGCCGCGGGACAACCCAGCACAGATACGCAGTATTTT. Translation gives CASSLAAGQPSTDTQYF.

The V and J genes are TRBV10-2 and TRBJ1-2, with a weak D call TRBD1 (5 bases). From germline, CDR1 is WSHSY and CDR2 SAAADI. The V gene lost 2 bases and the J gene lost 8 bases, with 15 bases spanning the gap. CDR3 length: 14 amino acids. The CDR3 coding sequence is TGCGCCAGCAGTGAGGGACATTACATGGGCGGCTACACCTTC. Protein sequence: CASSEGHYMGGYTF.

This chain connects TRBV7-9 to TRBJ2-3; D is undetermined. Trimming left V 5 bases short and J 2 bases short, with 20 bases between. The CDR3 has 17 residues. CDR1 and CDR2 (germline): SEHNR, FQNEAQ (reference sequence). CDR3 protein: CASSVPPDLPSTDTQYF. The DNA of the CDR3 is TGTGCCAGCAGCGTTCCACCCGACTTACCATCCACAGATACGCAGTATTTT.

The chain is built from TRBV9 and TRBJ1-6, with D hard to call. The germline CDR1 and CDR2 sequences are SGDLS and YYNGEE. Trimming cost V 2 bases and J 7 bases, with 10 bases left between them. The CDR3 totals 14 residues. The CDR3 region is CASSVGGGNSPLHF. The CDR3 nucleotides read TGTGCCAGCAGCGTTGGTGGTGGGAATTCACCCCTCCACTTT.

The V call is TRBV7-2, the J call TRBJ2-1; 13 bases are a match to TRBD2. The germline gives CDR1 SGHTA, CDR2 FQGNSA. This CDR3 comprises 16 residues. With 0 bases clipped from V and 5 bases from J, the junction kept 1 base outside the gene matches. CDR3 sequence: CASSLAGTSGNNEQFF. The CDR3 nucleotides read TGTGCCAGCAGCTTAGCCGGGACTAGCGGGAACAATGAGCAGTTCTTC.

The chain is built from TRBV7-9 and TRBJ1-3, with D perhaps TRBD1 (5 bases). Trimming cost V 3 bases and J 3 bases, with 12 bases left between them. Per the germline V gene, CDR1 is SEHNR and CDR2 is FQNEAQ (reference sequence). The CDR3 contains 15 residues. The CDR3 nucleotides are TGTGCCAGCAGCTTTACGGGGACCGGTGGAAACACCATATATTTT. The encoded protein is CASSFTGTGGNTIYF.

The chain has TRBV30 and TRBJ1-2; TRBD1 agrees at 8 bases. This CDR3 is 13 amino acids long. J was trimmed by 4 bases and V by 1 base; bases with no gene match: 2. Germline-derived CDR1 and CDR2 are GTSNPN and SVGIG (reference sequence). The CDR3 sequence is CAWSGTGPYGYTF. In DNA, the CDR3 is TGTGCCTGGAGTGGGACAGGGCCCTATGGCTACACCTTC.

The chain links TRBV30 to TRBJ1-6; no reliable D call. CDR1 and CDR2 from the germline V gene are GTSNPN and SVGIG (reference sequence). V lost 5 bases and J 7 bases, leaving 9 bases between the germline ends. The CDR3 length is 12 residues. In DNA form, the CDR3 reads TGTGCCTGGCGAACCCTAAATTCACCCCTCCACTTT. Translation: CAWRTLNSPLHF.

The CDR3: CASRRGKVFDAFF. The CDR3, as DNA: TGTGCCAGTCGTCGGGGCAAGGTGTTTGACGCTTTCTTT. The chain recombines TRBV19 with TRBJ1-1, with D possibly TRBD1 on 5 matching bases. Trimming took 8 bases from V and 11 from J, leaving 21 bases between them. CDR3 length: 13 amino acids. Germline-derived CDR1 and CDR2 are LNHDA and SQIVND (reference sequence). The whole variable domain, filled in from reference TRBV19 and TRBJ1-1, reads DGGITQSPKYLFRKEGQNVTLSCEQNLNHDAMYWYRQDPGQGLRLIYYSQIVNDFQKGDIAEGYSVSREKKESFPLTVTSAQKNPTAFYLCASRRGKVFDAFFGQGTRLTVV.

This CDR3 reads CAISVASGAYEQYF. Written as DNA, the CDR3 is TGTGCCATCAGTGTGGCTAGCGGGGCCTACGAGCAGTACTTC. This rearrangement joins TRBV10-3 to TRBJ2-7, with TRBD2 matching 9 bases. Germline loops: CDR1 ENHRY, CDR2 SYGVKD. The CDR3 totals 14 residues. V shed 4 bases, J shed 2 bases, and the junction held 3 bases outside the gene matches.

J is TRBJ2-1 and V is TRBV6-1; 7 bases match TRBD1. The CDR3 has 13 residues. Germline trimming cut 7 bases from V and 6 bases from J; bases unmatched to any gene: 6. Germline V gene data show CDR1 as MNHNS and CDR2 as SASEGT. The CDR3, as DNA: TGTGCCAGCACTCCGGGACAGAGCAATGAGCAGTTCTTC. Translated: CASTPGQSNEQFF.

The gene calls are TRBV5-8 and TRBJ2-7, with D maybe TRBD2 (7 bases). The CDR3 loop spans 15 amino acids. V lost 6 bases and J 3 bases, leaving 19 bases between the germline ends. Germline V gene lookup returns CDR1 SGHTS and CDR2 YDEGEE. Written as DNA, the CDR3 is TGTGCCAGCACCCCGACCCGGGGGGCGGACTACGAGCAGTACTTC. Translated, it gives CASTPTRGADYEQYF.

The chain joins TRBV11-3 to TRBJ2-7, with no clear D. Trimming took 4 bases from V and 6 from J, leaving 10 bases between them. This CDR3 spans 12 amino acids. Germline loops: CDR1 SGHNT, CDR2 YENEEA. This chain's CDR3 is CASSSREPEQYF. The DNA of the CDR3 is TGTGCCAGCAGCTCTCGAGAACCCGAGCAGTACTTC.

The chain is built from TRBV5-6 and TRBJ2-4; D gene unclear. CDR1 is SGHDT, CDR2 YYEEEE, per germline. V lost 2 bases and J 0 bases, leaving 9 bases between the germline ends. The CDR3 length is 15 residues. CDR3 sequence (DNA): TGTGCCAGCAGCTTTAGGAACCTAGCCAAAAACATTCAGTACTTC. Translated: CASSFRNLAKNIQYF. The whole variable domain, filled in from reference TRBV5-6 and TRBJ2-4, reads DAGVTQSPTHLIKTRGQQVTLRCSPKSGHDTVSWYQQALGQGPQFIFQYYEEEERQRGNFPDRFSGHQFPNYSSELNVNALLLGDSALYLCASSFRNLAKNIQYFGAGTRLSVL.

The chain couples TRBV18 to TRBJ2-1, with 8 bases aligning to TRBD2. Germline V gene lookup returns CDR1 KGHSH and CDR2 LQKENI. The CDR3 is 17 residues long. V dropped 5 bases and J dropped 6; count of bases not matched to a gene: 15. The DNA for the CDR3 is TGTGCCAGCTCAGCGGACGGCGCGGGAGGCGCCGGCAATGAGCAGTTCTTC. Residues: CASSADGAGGAGNEQFF. Full variable domain (missing parts from reference TRBV18 and TRBJ2-1): NAGVMQNPRHLVRRRGQEARLRCSPMKGHSHVYWYRQLPEEGLKFMVYLQKENIIDESGMPKERFSAEFPKEGPSILRIQQVVRGDSAAYFCASSADGAGGAGNEQFFGPGTRLTVL.

The CDR3 sequence: CASSSDGAGTEAFF. In DNA form, the CDR3 reads TGCGCCAGCAGCTCGGACGGGGCTGGCACTGAAGCTTTCTTT. This rearrangement joins TRBV5-1 to TRBJ1-1, with D perhaps matching TRBD1 (5 bases). The germline CDR1 and CDR2 sequences are SGHRS and YFSETQ. V lost 3 bases to trimming and J lost 4 bases, with 13 bases between them. The CDR3 spans 14 residues.

There are a few counts of this clone. This rearrangement joins TRBV7-8 to TRBJ2-7, with D maybe TRBD1 (5 bases). The CDR3 spans 14 residues. Germline CDR1 is SGHVS and CDR2 is FQNEAQ. V was cut by 6 bases and J by 2 bases, with 14 bases left in between. The CDR3 loop reads CASSETEVTYEQYF. CDR3 sequence (DNA): TGTGCCAGCAGTGAGACAGAGGTAACCTACGAGCAGTACTTC.

V gene TRBV2 combines with J gene TRBJ1-5; D gene uncertain. The CDR3 runs 13 residues. Germline CDR1 SNHLY, CDR2 FYNNEI. V was trimmed by 7 bases and J by 6 bases, leaving 13 bases between them. The CDR3 nucleotides are TGTGCCAGCAAAGGGTTAGAGTCTCAGCCCCAGCATTTT. Its protein product is CASKGLESQPQHF.

This clone showed up just a few times. This chain links TRBV12-5 with TRBJ1-1; maybe TRBD1 (6 bases). Trimming left V 10 bases short and J 5 bases short, with 11 bases between. The CDR3 has 11 amino acids. CDR1 LGHNT and CDR2 FRNRAP come from the germline V gene. The chain's CDR3 is CAMGGQTEAFF. The DNA for the CDR3 is TGTGCTATGGGGGGGCAGACTGAAGCTTTCTTT. The full variable domain, completed using reference TRBV12-5 and TRBJ1-1, is DARVTQTPRHKVTEMGQEVTMRCQPILGHNTVFWYRQTMMQGLELLAYFRNRAPLDDSGMPKDRFSAEMPDATLATLKIQPSEPRDSAVYFCAMGGQTEAFFGQGTRLTVV.

The V gene is TRBV14, the J gene TRBJ2-5; maybe TRBD1 (5 bases). Germline CDR1 reads SGHDN; CDR2 reads FVKESK. This CDR3 is 14 amino acids long. Trimming stripped 0 bases from V and 7 bases from J, with 12 bases between. CDR3 coding DNA: TGTGCCAGCAGCCAAGAGACAGCCTGGGGGACCCAGTACTTC. Translated, it gives CASSQETAWGTQYF.

The chain combines TRBV2 with TRBJ2-2; a weak D match, TRBD2 (7 bases). Trimming took 8 bases from V and 4 from J, leaving 17 bases between them. The CDR3 totals 15 residues. Germline assignment: CDR1 SNHLY and CDR2 FYNNEI. CDR3 nucleotides: TGTGCCAGCGAGGGGGGGCCGGTGCGCACCGGGGAGCTGTTTTTT. As protein: CASEGGPVRTGELFF.

The rearrangement joins TRBV5-1 to TRBJ1-3; D possibly corresponds to TRBD1 (6 bases). The CDR3 runs to 15 residues. CDR1 is SGHRS, CDR2 YFSETQ, per germline. With 0 bases removed from V and 4 bases from J, the gap between germline ends came to 11 bases. The CDR3 region has the DNA TGCGCCAGCAGCTTGGCACAGGGAACAGGAAACACCATATATTTT. It codes for CASSLAQGTGNTIYF.

The V call is TRBV27, the J call TRBJ2-6; the match to TRBD2 covers 16 bases. The CDR3 extends over 19 amino acids. V lost 8 bases and J lost 3; bases outside the gene matches: 10. CDR1 is MNHEY and CDR2 is SMNVEV in the germline V gene (reference sequence). The CDR3 reads CASGPGTSGRAYGANVLTF. CDR3 DNA: TGTGCCAGCGGACCAGGGACTAGCGGGAGGGCCTATGGGGCCAACGTCCTGACTTTC.

As to this clone: Other DNA sequences of this sample code for an identical CDR3. This chain uses TRBV6-5 with TRBJ1-2, with 12 bases fitting TRBD1. The CDR3 runs to 15 residues. J lost 3 bases, V lost 6 bases, and 5 bases had no gene match. Germline CDR1 MNHEY, CDR2 SVGAGI. The CDR3, as DNA: TGTGCCAGCAGCCCCGGGACAGGGGGCGACTATGGCTACACCTTC. This encodes CASSPGTGGDYGYTF.

The chain recombines TRBV27 with TRBJ1-4; 7 bases align to TRBD1. The CDR3 sequence is 15 residues long. Germline loops: CDR1 MNHEY, CDR2 SMNVEV (reference sequence). Losses at the gene ends were 5 bases for V and 4 bases for J; bases not matched to a gene: 7. The CDR3 coding sequence is TGTGCCAGCAGTCCCGGCGACAGGGATAATGAAAAACTGTTTTTT. Its translation is CASSPGDRDNEKLFF.

The chain uses TRBV6-5 and TRBJ1-4; D ambiguous. The V end lost 8 bases, the J end lost 12 bases, and 13 bases lay between the germline ends. This CDR3 has 11 amino acids. Germline V gene lookup returns CDR1 MNHEY and CDR2 SVGAGI. This chain's CDR3 is CASGYSRELFF. CDR3 DNA sequence: TGTGCCAGCGGATACTCAAGGGAACTGTTTTTT.

In its sample, this clone was seen a few times. The chain uses TRBV18 and TRBJ1-1; TRBD1 might be the D (5 bases). There are 13 residues in the CDR3. The V gene's germline CDR1 is KGHSH and CDR2 LQKENI. V lost 5 bases to trimming and J lost 8 bases, with 15 bases between them. CDR3 DNA sequence: TGTGCCAGCTCAGCGGGGCCAGGGCTAGAAGCTTTCTTT. Its protein product is CASSAGPGLEAFF. Full variable domain (remainder filled in from reference TRBV18 and TRBJ1-1): NAGVMQNPRHLVRRRGQEARLRCSPMKGHSHVYWYRQLPEEGLKFMVYLQKENIIDESGMPKERFSAEFPKEGPSILRIQQVVRGDSAAYFCASSAGPGLEAFFGQGTRLTVV.